This T cell receptor beta chain was observed in a study of human T cells and chemical hapten exposure. The overall study: The patch tests put 0.01% DPC on the skin of the upper back and were read 6 days later. Alopecia areata, totalis or universalis affected patients, mainly female.

Individual cDNA molecules in this library carried unique molecular identifiers. TCRdb ran MiXCR on the RACE reads and lists one entry per CDR3 protein. Among about 120,000 distinct CDR3 sequences, approximately 14% were seen once, and the ten largest hold about 0.9%. Time point denoted: patch test 1, 2 weeks after DPC sensitization. Documented treatment: therapeutic diphenylcyclopropenone sensitization with weekly scalp DPC. V lost 5 bases and J 0 bases, leaving 10 bases between the germline ends. The germline gives CDR1 SGHAT, CDR2 FQNNGV. The CDR3 runs 14 residues. The clonotype originates from a man in his late teens or twenties with alopecia areata. Some clones in this sample may be carry-over from other donors' samples. The rearrangement links TRBV11-2 to TRBJ1-1; D not resolved. This sample comprised whole blood, obtained in connection with sensitization to the hapten diphenylcyclopropenone (DPC). CDR3 sequence (DNA): TGTGCCAGCAGCCAGGACCACATGAACACTGAAGCTTTCTTT. Translation: CASSQDHMNTEAFF.